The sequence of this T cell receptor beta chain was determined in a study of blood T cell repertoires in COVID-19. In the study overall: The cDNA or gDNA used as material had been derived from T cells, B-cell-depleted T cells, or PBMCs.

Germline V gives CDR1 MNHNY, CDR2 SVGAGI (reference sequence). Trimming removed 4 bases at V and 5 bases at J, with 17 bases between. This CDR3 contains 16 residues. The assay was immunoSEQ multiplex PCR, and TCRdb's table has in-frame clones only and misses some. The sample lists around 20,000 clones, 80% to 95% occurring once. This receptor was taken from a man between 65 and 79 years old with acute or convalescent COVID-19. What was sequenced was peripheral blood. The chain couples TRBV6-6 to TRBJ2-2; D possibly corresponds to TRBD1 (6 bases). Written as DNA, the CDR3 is TGTGCCAGCAGTTTAAATCCGGGACACCCGACCGGGGAGCTGTTTTTT. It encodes CASSLNPGHPTGELFF.